The 23 T cell receptor beta chains reported below all come from one sample, sequenced in a study of cytomegalovirus exposure and HLA in healthy donors. PCR used 60 Vbeta primers and 13 Jbeta primers. Only in-frame clones appear in the TCRdb table, and some are missing; sequencing was by immunoSEQ multiplex PCR. The repertoire holds about 140,000 clones, with over 75% as singletons. What was sequenced was PBMCs. The source is a woman aged 50 to 60 in good health and CMV-seropositive.

The gene calls are TRBV10-3 and TRBJ1-2, with D possibly being TRBD1 (6 bases). Trimming removed 4 bases from V and 8 bases from J, with 14 bases in between. The CDR3 has 13 residues. Germline V gives CDR1 ENHRY, CDR2 SYGVKD. DNA of the CDR3: TGTGCCATCAGTGGGCCAGGGGCGCAGGGCTACACCTTC. Its protein is CAISGPGAQGYTF.

This chain joins TRBV7-9 and TRBJ1-2; tentatively, D is TRBD1 (5 bases). V lost 5 bases and J 6 bases, leaving 13 bases between the germline ends. The CDR3 sequence is 13 residues long. Germline CDR1 reads SEHNR; CDR2 reads FQNEAQ (reference sequence). Here the CDR3 DNA reads TGTGCCAGCAGCCCGATGACAGCTAATGGCTACACCTTC. This translates into CASSPMTANGYTF.

This chain connects TRBV5-1 to TRBJ2-3; 9 bases are a match to TRBD1. Germline V gene lookup returns CDR1 SGHRS and CDR2 YFSETQ. The trim removed 0 bases at V and 5 bases at J, leaving 1 base unmatched. The CDR3 runs to 14 residues. The CDR3 DNA sequence: TGCGCCAGCAGCTTGGGGGGACAGGGAGATACGCAGTATTTT. It codes for CASSLGGQGDTQYF. The whole variable domain, filled in from reference TRBV5-1 and TRBJ2-3, reads KAGVTQTPRYLIKTRGQQVTLSCSPISGHRSVSWYQQTPGQGLQFLFEYFSETQRNKGNFPGRFSGRQFSNSRSEMNVSTLELGDSALYLCASSLGGQGDTQYFGPGTRLTVL.

The gene calls are TRBV5-6 and TRBJ2-2, with D hard to call. The CDR3 has 15 residues. V gave up 2 bases and J gave up 3 bases, with 11 bases separating them. Germline CDR1 and CDR2: SGHDT and YYEEEE. CDR3: CASSFFGQDTGELFF. DNA for the CDR3: TGTGCCAGCAGCTTTTTTGGGCAAGACACCGGGGAGCTGTTTTTT.

The chain employs TRBV4-3 and TRBJ2-2; 9 nucleotides match TRBD1. The length of the CDR3 is 18 residues. J gave up 4 bases and V 0 bases, and 9 bases lay outside the gene matches. Germline lookup yields CDR1 LGHNA and CDR2 YSLEER. In DNA form, the CDR3 reads TGCGCCAGCAGCCAAGATCTCATGGGACAGGGAGTCACCGGGGAGCTGTTTTTT. Translated: CASSQDLMGQGVTGELFF.

V and J are TRBV7-9 and TRBJ2-1, with D possibly being TRBD1 (6 bases). CDR3 length: 13 amino acids. V was trimmed by 3 bases and J by 4 bases, leaving 7 bases between them. CDR1 SEHNR and CDR2 FQNEAQ come from the germline V gene (reference sequence). Here the CDR3 DNA reads TGTGCCAGCAGCTTTCAGGGGTACAATGAGCAGTTCTTC. This codes for CASSFQGYNEQFF.

This clone was counted at least ten times. The chain is built from TRBV21-1 and TRBJ2-3; TRBD2 is taken as the D call from the table, unchecked against the DNA. TRBV21-1 is listed as a pseudogene. This CDR3 contains 16 residues. The CDR3 region is CASSKQIVAGSDTQYF. The CDR3 region has the DNA TGTGCCAGCAGCAAACAAATAGTTGCGGGGTCGGATACGCAGTATTTT.

V is TRBV5-1 and J is TRBJ1-1, with 9 bases lining up with TRBD1. Trimming at V came to 6 bases and at J to 5 bases, leaving 14 bases not matched to a gene. There are 16 residues in the CDR3. Germline V lookup: CDR1 SGHRS, CDR2 YFSETQ. In nucleotides, the CDR3 is TGCGCCAGCATACCGGACAGGGGCGCAGGGGAGACTGAAGCTTTCTTT. This translates into CASIPDRGAGETEAFF.

The sample holds a few counts of this clone. The chain recombines TRBV7-8 with TRBJ1-3, with no clear D. V was clipped by 0 bases and J by 0 bases, with 9 bases between them. CDR1 is SGHVS, CDR2 FQNEAQ, per germline. The CDR3 has 16 residues. The CDR3 DNA follows: TGTGCCAGCAGCTTAGCCCGTCGGGACTCTGGAAACACCATATATTTT. Encoded protein: CASSLARRDSGNTIYF.

V gene TRBV9 combines with J gene TRBJ2-3, with 11 bases identical to TRBD2. CDR3 length: 17 residues. Germline CDR1 and CDR2: SGDLS and YYNGEE. Trimming removed 4 bases from V and 3 bases from J; junction bases left unmatched: 10. CDR3 sequence: CASSQPLAGGPTDTQYF. The CDR3, as DNA: TGTGCCAGCAGCCAGCCTTTAGCGGGGGGGCCTACAGATACGCAGTATTTT.

The chain is built from TRBV7-9 and TRBJ2-7, with D maybe TRBD1 (5 bases). V was clipped by 5 bases and J by 5 bases, with 13 bases between them. The CDR3 sequence is 13 residues long. Per germline, CDR1 SEHNR and CDR2 FQNEAQ (reference sequence). Here the CDR3 reads CASSAVGVHEQYF. CDR3 sequence (DNA): TGTGCCAGCAGCGCAGTAGGGGTCCACGAGCAGTACTTC.

The rearrangement uses TRBV7-9 and TRBJ2-2; the match to TRBD1 covers 7 bases. After removal of 6 bases from V and 5 bases from J, the junction contained 6 bases not matched to a gene. Looked up from germline, CDR1 is SEHNR and CDR2 is FQNEAQ (reference sequence). The CDR3 has 14 amino acids. The CDR3 is CASSKQGYTGELFF. The CDR3 DNA reads TGTGCCAGCAGTAAACAGGGGTATACCGGGGAGCTGTTTTTT.

The chain couples TRBV5-4 to TRBJ2-5, with D possibly TRBD1 on 6 matching bases. The J call may be in error: the DNA end matches TRBJ2-7 better. Per germline, CDR1 SGHNT and CDR2 YYREEE (reference sequence). The CDR3 has 14 amino acids. DNA for the CDR3: TGTGCCAGCAGCTTGGCACAGGGATTATACGAGCAGTACTTC. Encoded protein: CASSLAQGLYEQYF.

CDR3 bases: TGTGCCAGCAGTGAATACAGGGGGACAGAACTGTTTTTT. Translating gives CASSEYRGTELFF. V and J are TRBV2 and TRBJ1-4; 8 nucleotides match TRBD1. The V gene's germline CDR1 is SNHLY and CDR2 FYNNEI. This CDR3 comprises 13 residues. J lost 12 bases, V lost 2 bases, and 5 bases had no gene match.

The chain is built from TRBV2 and TRBJ1-1; 10 nucleotides line up with TRBD1. CDR1 is SNHLY and CDR2 is FYNNEI in the germline V gene. The trim removed 10 bases at V and 6 bases at J, leaving 11 bases unmatched. The CDR3 consists of 14 residues. The CDR3 nucleotides are TGTGCCAAGGACACCGGGACAGGGGCGTCTGAAGCTTTCTTT. It translates to CAKDTGTGASEAFF.

In its sample, this clone was seen once. The genes are TRBV7-9 and TRBJ1-2; D perhaps matches TRBD1 (5 bases). V lost 3 bases and J 7 bases, leaving 18 bases between the germline ends. This CDR3 comprises 15 residues. Germline values: CDR1 SEHNR, CDR2 FQNEAQ (reference sequence). The CDR3 DNA follows: TGTGCCAGCAGCTTGGGGCCGGAGGGAACCGGTGGCTACACCTTC. Translated, it gives CASSLGPEGTGGYTF. The entire variable domain, with the rest obtained from reference TRBV7-9 and TRBJ1-2, is as follows: DTGVSQNPRHKITKRGQNVTFRCDPISEHNRLYWYRQTLGQGPEFLTYFQNEAQLEKSRLLSDRFSAERPKGSFSTLEIQRTEQGDSAMYLCASSLGPEGTGGYTFGSGTRLTVV.

The rearrangement links TRBV10-3 to TRBJ2-7, with 7 nucleotides matching TRBD2. Germline V gene data show CDR1 as ENHRY and CDR2 as SYGVKD. There are 16 residues in the CDR3. Unmatched junction bases numbered 6, after V lost 0 bases and J lost 1 base. The CDR3, as DNA: TGTGCCATCAGTGAGTCTCTTGGGGGGGATTCCTACGAGCAGTACTTC. Its translation: CAISESLGGDSYEQYF.

This clone was found a few times. The J gene is TRBJ1-3, the V gene TRBV6-1; D unclear. CDR3 length: 14 amino acids. The germline V gene has CDR1 MNHNS and CDR2 SASEGT. V was cut by 2 bases and J by 0 bases, with 5 bases left in between. CDR3 sequence: CASSEQASGNTIYF. The CDR3 nucleotides read TGTGCCAGCAGTGAACAGGCCTCTGGAAACACCATATATTTT.

The chain uses TRBV6-6 and TRBJ2-3; a possible D gene is TRBD1 (6 bases). The CDR3 totals 14 residues. Trimming left V 2 bases short and J 3 bases short, with 9 bases between. Germline V gene sequence: CDR1 MNHNY, CDR2 SVGAGI (reference sequence). This CDR3 reads CASSYVDRTDTQYF. CDR3 in DNA: TGTGCCAGCAGTTACGTCGACAGGACAGATACGCAGTATTTT.

The chain joins TRBV6-6 to TRBJ2-3; tentatively, D is TRBD1 (6 bases). V lost 3 bases and J 5 bases, leaving 12 bases between the germline ends. This CDR3 has 14 residues. Germline assignment: CDR1 MNHNY and CDR2 SVGAGI (reference sequence). The CDR3 coding sequence is TGTGCCAGCAGTTATTCAGGGGCTGGAGATACGCAGTATTTT. Residues: CASSYSGAGDTQYF.

V usage is TRBV2 and J usage is TRBJ2-3, with 8 bases that match TRBD2. The trim removed 4 bases at V and 9 bases at J, leaving 3 bases unmatched. The CDR3 extends over 12 amino acids. Germline loops: CDR1 SNHLY, CDR2 FYNNEI. The CDR3 DNA reads as TGTGCCAGCAGTGCGGGCGGGGGGACGCAGTATTTT. It yields the protein CASSAGGGTQYF.

The chain links TRBV6-5 to TRBJ2-7; D ambiguous. The CDR3 consists of 15 residues. V lost 5 bases, J lost 3 bases, and 17 bases lay in between. Germline-derived CDR1 and CDR2 are MNHEY and SVGAGI. CDR3 residues: CASSAKRGSHYEQYF. CDR3 DNA sequence: TGTGCCAGCAGTGCCAAACGAGGTTCCCACTACGAGCAGTACTTC.

The V and J genes are TRBV18 and TRBJ1-5; D may be TRBD1 (5 bases). The germline V and J ends were trimmed by 7 bases and 7 bases, with 17 bases remaining between them. Per the germline V gene, CDR1 is KGHSH and CDR2 is LQKENI. The CDR3 loop spans 14 amino acids. CDR3 amino acids: CASLKGQAAQPQHF. The CDR3, as DNA: TGTGCCAGCTTGAAGGGGCAGGCGGCGCAGCCCCAGCATTTT.